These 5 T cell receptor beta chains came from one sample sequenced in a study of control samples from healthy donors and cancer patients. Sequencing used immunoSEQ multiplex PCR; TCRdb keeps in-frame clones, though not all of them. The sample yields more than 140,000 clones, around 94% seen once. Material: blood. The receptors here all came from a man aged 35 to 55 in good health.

The CDR3 DNA follows: TGTGCCAGCAGCTTAGATGCGGGGGGCGGGGAGACCCAGTACTTC. Protein sequence: CASSLDAGGGETQYF. The chain is built from TRBV7-2 and TRBJ2-5; TRBD2 matches at 8 bases. Germline CDR1 reads SGHTA; CDR2 reads FQGNSA. CDR3 length: 15 residues. V dropped 1 base and J dropped 5; count of bases not matched to a gene: 6.

The CDR3 DNA is TGTGCCAGCAATATAAAGACCCCACCGATCTTCTTT. Its protein product is CASNIKTPPIFF. The gene calls are TRBV12-3 or TRBV12-4 and TRBJ1-1, with D hard to call. The V gene lost 7 bases and the J gene lost 14 bases, with 20 bases spanning the gap. The CDR3 sequence is 12 residues long.

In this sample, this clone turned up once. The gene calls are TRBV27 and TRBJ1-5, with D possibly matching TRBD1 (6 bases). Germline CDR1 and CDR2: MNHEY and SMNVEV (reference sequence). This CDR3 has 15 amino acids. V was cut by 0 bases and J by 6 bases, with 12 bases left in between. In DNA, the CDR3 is TGTGCCAGCAGTTTATCCTCGGGGGCTCGTCAGCCCCAGCATTTT. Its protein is CASSLSSGARQPQHF.

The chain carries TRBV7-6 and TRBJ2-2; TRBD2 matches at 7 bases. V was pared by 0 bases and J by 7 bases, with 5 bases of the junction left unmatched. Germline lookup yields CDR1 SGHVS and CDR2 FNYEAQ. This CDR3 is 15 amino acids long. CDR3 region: CASSLAGGPVGELFF. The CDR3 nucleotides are TGTGCCAGCAGCTTAGCGGGAGGGCCAGTCGGGGAGCTGTTTTTT.

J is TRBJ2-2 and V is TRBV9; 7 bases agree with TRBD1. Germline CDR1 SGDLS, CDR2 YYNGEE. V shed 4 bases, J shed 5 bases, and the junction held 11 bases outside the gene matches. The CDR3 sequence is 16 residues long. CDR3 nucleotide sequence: TGTGCCAGCAGCAGTCCCGGGACAGACTTTACCGGGGAGCTGTTTTTT. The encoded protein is CASSSPGTDFTGELFF. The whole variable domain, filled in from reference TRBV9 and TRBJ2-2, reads DSGVTQTPKHLITATGQRVTLRCSPRSGDLSVYWYQQSLDQGLQFLIQYYNGEERAKGNILERFSAQQFPDLHSELNLSSLELGDSALYFCASSSPGTDFTGELFFGEGSRLTVL.